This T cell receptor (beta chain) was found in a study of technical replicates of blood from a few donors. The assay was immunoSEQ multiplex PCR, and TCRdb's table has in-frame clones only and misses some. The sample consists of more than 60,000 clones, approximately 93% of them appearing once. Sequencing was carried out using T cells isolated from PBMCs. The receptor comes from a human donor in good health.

The CDR3: CASSEVGRSYEQYF. The CDR3 DNA follows: TGTGCCAGCAGTGAGGTGGGGCGATCCTACGAGCAGTACTTC. The V call is TRBV2, the J call TRBJ2-7; weak D call: TRBD1 (5 bases). The germline gives CDR1 SNHLY, CDR2 FYNNEI. The CDR3 is 14 residues long. The germline V and J ends were trimmed by 3 bases and 1 base, with 10 bases remaining between them.